This entry describes one T cell receptor (beta chain). Its specificity is not known. This CDR3 is built from 15 residues. Looked up from germline, CDR1 is MNHNS and CDR2 is SASEGT. V lost 8 bases to trimming and J lost 11 bases; unmatched junction nucleotides: 16. The data originate from a study of shared clonotypes between healthy human individuals. Regarding the study as a whole: For sorted subsets, rarefaction showed incomplete sequencing despite large depth. Sampling involved blood alone; tissue repertoires likely differ.

Sequencing used immunoSEQ multiplex PCR; TCRdb keeps in-frame clones, though not all of them. The sample has millions of clones, just under 95% seen once; the top ten hold 1.1%. CD45RO-negative, CCR7-selected cells formed the naive CD8 fraction, which excluded terminally differentiated effector memory CD45RA+ cells. V usage is TRBV6-1 and J usage is TRBJ1-4; 8 positions agree with TRBD1. The TCR comes from a man aged 18-30 years in good health. Sample: naive CD8+ T cells sorted from blood. CDR3 nucleotide sequence: TGTGCCAGCGGAACAAACAGGGGGGAAAGGGAGAAACTGTTTTTT. Translating it yields CASGTNRGEREKLFF.